The table lists the clone carrying this T cell receptor beta chain with a few counts. The sample comes from a study of blood T cell repertoires in COVID-19. Study details: Some COVID-19 samples were acute and others convalescent; all came from the United States, Italy and Spain. PBMCs, B-cell-depleted T cells, or T cells provided the cDNA or gDNA that made up the material.

Germline V gene sequence: CDR1 LGHDT, CDR2 YNNKEL (reference sequence). V lost 4 bases and J lost 0; bases outside the gene matches: 9. CDR3 length equals 17 residues. Per the study methods: Estimation of nucleated cell counts was performed using reference gene primer amplification. Sequencing was performed with immunoSEQ multiplex PCR; in TCRdb, only in-frame clones are kept and a portion is missing. That table supplies the V and J calls and clone size; D and trimming were determined from the DNA. The sample contains about 190,000 clones, around four fifths of which appear only once. The rearrangement uses TRBV3-1 (or the pseudogene TRBV3-2) and TRBJ1-5, with 7 bases identical to TRBD1. The material sequenced was peripheral blood. This clonotype originated in a human donor in a cohort sampled during active COVID-19. CDR3 sequence: CASSRGQAGNSNQPQHF. Written as DNA, the CDR3 is TGTGCCAGCAGCCGAGGACAGGCTGGAAATAGCAATCAGCCCCAGCATTTT.